These 5 T cell receptor beta chains came from one sample sequenced in a study of radiation and T cells in renal cell carcinoma. Clones were read by immunoSEQ multiplex PCR, and TCRdb kept only the in-frame ones, dropping some. The profile shows about 49,000 clones, about 80% of them singletons. Noted time point: blood 2 weeks post-SBRT. Regarding treatment: 15 Gy SBRT to primary tumor, nephrectomy 4 weeks later. The sequencing here drew on blood, taken from a patient whose treatment included radiotherapy and nephrectomy. All receptors come from a woman between 65 and 79 years old with renal cell carcinoma.

This chain joins TRBV5-1 and TRBJ1-1; possible D gene TRBD1, 6 bases. Trimming shortened V by 6 bases and J by 1 base, and 13 bases separated the two germline ends. The CDR3 has 14 amino acids. Germline CDR1 reads SGHRS; CDR2 reads YFSETQ. The CDR3 loop is CASTGGSGNTEAFF. In nucleotides, the CDR3 is TGCGCCAGCACGGGGGGCTCTGGGAACACTGAAGCTTTCTTT.

This chain links TRBV4-1 with TRBJ2-3; a possible D gene is TRBD2 (6 bases). Trimming took off 1 base at V and 6 bases at J, with 26 bases between the two ends. Germline CDR1 is MGHRA and CDR2 is YSYEKL. The CDR3 contains 19 residues. The CDR3 nucleotides read TGCGCCAGCAGCCAAGGGGTGACGGCTCTCTTGCGGGATGGGGATACGCAGTATTTT. Translation gives CASSQGVTALLRDGDTQYF.

The chain is built from TRBV27 and TRBJ2-7; 7 bases align to TRBD1. The CDR3 has 13 amino acids. V lost 6 bases, J lost 3 bases, and 5 bases stayed unmatched. Germline V lookup: CDR1 MNHEY, CDR2 SMNVEV (reference sequence). The CDR3 sequence: CASRAGTDYEQYF. The CDR3 region has the DNA TGTGCCAGCAGAGCCGGGACAGACTACGAGCAGTACTTC.

The rearrangement links TRBV5-1 to TRBJ2-1; perhaps TRBD1 as D (6 bases). The ends were cut back, 4 bases at V and 4 bases at J, with 12 bases in the middle. CDR1 and CDR2 from the germline V gene are SGHRS and YFSETQ. The CDR3 length is 14 residues. This CDR3 reads CASSPGQTYNEQFF. The CDR3 bases are TGCGCCAGCAGCCCCGGACAGACTTACAATGAGCAGTTCTTC.

The V gene is TRBV2, the J gene TRBJ2-7; D is undetermined. With 1 base removed from V and 5 bases from J, the gap between germline ends came to 0 bases. Germline V gene sequence: CDR1 SNHLY, CDR2 FYNNEI. The CDR3 is made up of 10 amino acids. CDR3 protein: CASSEDEQYF. CDR3 nucleotides: TGTGCCAGCAGTGAAGACGAGCAGTACTTC. Supplemented by reference TRBV2 and TRBJ2-7, the full variable domain reads EPEVTQTPSHQVTQMGQEVILRCVPISNHLYFYWYRQILGQKVEFLVSFYNNEISEKSEIFDDQFSVERPDGSNFTLKIRSTKLEDSAMYFCASSEDEQYFGPGTRLTVT.